The 2 T cell receptor beta chains listed next were all sequenced from one sample in a study of vaccination effects on CD4 cells after COVID-19. The method was immunoSEQ multiplex PCR; TCRdb's version includes in-frame clones alone and lacks a portion of them. This table has tens of thousands of clones, 75% appearing once. The antigens these receptors bind are not known. ViraFEST assay sequencing came after antigen-specific CD4+ T cells were expanded with viral peptide pools. Subsequent to a culture period of about ten days, CD4+ T cells were isolated. Recipients of the vaccine had no prior SARS-CoV-2 infection and negative nucleocapsid antibodies. The sequencing used CD4+ T cells from PBMCs cultured with HCoV-OC43 spike peptides, collected before COVID-19 vaccination. Subset noted: HCoV-OC43 spike overlapping peptide pool stimulation. The receptors originated from a human donor who received a COVID-19 vaccine.

The chain combines TRBV5-1 with TRBJ2-1, with TRBD2 matching over 8 bases. There are 15 residues in the CDR3. Looked up from germline, CDR1 is SGHRS and CDR2 is YFSETQ. The junction had 3 bases not matched to a gene; V was cut back by 1 base and J by 3 bases. This CDR3 reads CASSLTSGDYNEQFF. CDR3 DNA: TGCGCCAGCAGCTTGACTAGCGGAGACTACAATGAGCAGTTCTTC.

This clone was recorded a few times. The chain is built from TRBV7-3 and TRBJ2-3, with 8 bases matching TRBD2. The CDR3 contains 15 residues. The V gene end was trimmed by 2 bases and the J gene end by 2 bases; junction bases not matched to a gene: 3. CDR1 SGHTA and CDR2 FQGTGA come from the germline V gene. CDR3 loop: CASSLAGGHTDTQYF. CDR3 nucleotide sequence: TGTGCCAGCAGCTTAGCGGGGGGCCACACAGATACGCAGTATTTT.